This record looks at one TCR beta chain sequence and its context. The antigen is undetermined. The sample originates from a study of siplizumab effects on memory and regulatory T cells. Germline CDR1 SGHTA, CDR2 FQGNSA. This CDR3 has 16 amino acids. V was clipped by 1 base and J by 1 base; unmatched bases: 3. Sequenced by immunoSEQ multiplex PCR; TCRdb stores in-frame clones only, minus some. The data hold under 150,000 clones, with roughly 94% observed a single time. Study-level results: Naive versus memory phenotype went unassigned for roughly 75-96% of proliferating CD4+ or CD8+ clones. Siplizumab significantly lowered the alloreactive sequences that could be traced to unstimulated CD4+ memory cells. A major contribution to the alloresponse seemed to be made by naive T cells, which seemed more diverse than memory cells. Whether proliferating Tregs in siplizumab cultures suppress was not functionally confirmed.

This chain links TRBV7-2 with TRBJ2-5, with 10 positions matching TRBD2. The receptor was isolated from a human donor in good health. The source material was non-Treg CD4+ T cells sorted from blood. CDR3 region: CASSLDPSGGQETQYF. CDR3 coding DNA: TGTGCCAGCAGCTTAGATCCTAGCGGGGGCCAAGAGACCCAGTACTTC.